One sample yielded the 24 T cell receptor beta chains listed below, sequenced in a study of blood T cell repertoires in COVID-19. TCRdb's table, derived via immunoSEQ multiplex PCR, lists solely in-frame clones and lacks some. The sample lists 300,000 or so clones; roughly nine tenths were seen once. The sample taken for sequencing was PBMCs or T cells enriched from blood (not recorded which). Every receptor here comes from a woman in her forties or fifties who had been exposed to COVID-19.

This chain uses TRBV19 with TRBJ2-7; 7 bases map to TRBD1. CDR1 and CDR2 (germline): LNHDA, SQIVND (reference sequence). The CDR3 is 15 residues long. The trim removed 7 bases at V and 3 bases at J, leaving 12 bases unmatched. CDR3 loop: CASNRAHRGGYEQYF. The CDR3, as DNA: TGTGCCAGTAATAGGGCCCACAGGGGTGGCTACGAGCAGTACTTC.

The gene calls are TRBV2 and TRBJ1-4; weak D call: TRBD1 (5 bases). The CDR3 runs 14 residues. Germline CDR1 reads SNHLY; CDR2 reads FYNNEI. V lost 7 bases, J lost 3 bases, and 12 bases lay in between. The CDR3 nucleotides are TGTGCCAGCACGTCAGGGATACCTAATGAAAAACTGTTTTTT. Translated: CASTSGIPNEKLFF.

The chain couples TRBV13 to TRBJ2-2; 8 bases line up with TRBD2. V dropped 2 bases and J dropped 7; count of bases not matched to a gene: 9. The CDR3 extends over 16 amino acids. The germline V gene has CDR1 PRHDT and CDR2 FYEKMQ (reference sequence). The CDR3 protein is CASSLSLAAGIGELFF. The CDR3, as DNA: TGTGCCAGCAGCTTATCACTAGCGGCGGGTATCGGGGAGCTGTTTTTT.

This chain connects TRBV11-2 to TRBJ1-6; possible D gene TRBD1, 5 bases. Germline lookup yields CDR1 SGHAT and CDR2 FQNNGV. The CDR3 loop spans 14 amino acids. V gave up 6 bases and J gave up 9 bases, with 15 bases separating them. CDR3 in DNA: TGTGCCAGCAGGCTACAGGCGACATCTTCACCCCTCCACTTT. It encodes CASRLQATSSPLHF.

The sample holds many counts of this clone. The chain has TRBV7-8 and TRBJ1-5; maybe TRBD1 (5 bases). Per germline, CDR1 SGHVS and CDR2 FQNEAQ. Trimming cost V 1 base and J 0 bases, with 7 bases left between them. This CDR3 region has 15 residues. The CDR3 DNA follows: TGTGCCAGCAGCTTAGGACAGTTTAGCAATCAGCCCCAGCATTTT. Translated, it gives CASSLGQFSNQPQHF.

This chain connects TRBV19 to TRBJ2-2, with D perhaps TRBD2 (6 bases). This CDR3 has 13 residues. Germline V gene data show CDR1 as LNHDA and CDR2 as SQIVND (reference sequence). V was trimmed by 7 bases and J by 6 bases, leaving 12 bases between them. The CDR3 DNA is TGTGCCAGTAAGCTCAGGGAGGCCGGGGAGCTGTTTTTT. Its protein is CASKLREAGELFF.

Remarks on this clone: At one of its ends the junction is not consistent with the germline gene, which may arise from a read error. The gene calls are TRBV7-7 and TRBJ2-3; D not resolved. Germline V lookup: CDR1 SSHAT, CDR2 FNYEAQ (reference sequence). The CDR3 contains 14 residues. CDR3 nucleotide sequence: TGTGCTAGCAGCTTAGGTTCCGGGACAGATACGCAGTATTTT. Its protein is CASSLGSGTDTQYF.

The chain combines TRBV28 with TRBJ2-5, with TRBD2 matching over 11 bases. The CDR3 sequence is 14 residues long. Germline V gene data show CDR1 as MDHEN and CDR2 as SYDVKM. J was trimmed by 6 bases and V by 5 bases; bases with no gene match: 5. In DNA, the CDR3 is TGTGCCAGCAGTCTAGCGGGGGGCGTCAAGACCCAGTACTTC. The encoded protein is CASSLAGGVKTQYF.

This chain connects TRBV7-4 to TRBJ1-2; 7 bases fit TRBD1. The CDR3 runs to 18 residues. Trimming took 5 bases from V and 4 from J; bases not matched to a gene: 19. Germline CDR1 is SGHVT and CDR2 is SQSDAQ. The CDR3 loop is CASSPHQYPDDRVYGYTF. CDR3 coding DNA: TGTGCCAGCAGCCCCCACCAGTACCCTGATGACAGGGTCTATGGCTACACCTTC.

V and J are TRBV7-2 and TRBJ1-2; TRBD1 matches at 9 bases. The ends lost 4 bases at V and 6 bases at J; junction bases unmatched: 9. This CDR3 has 15 residues. Germline assignment: CDR1 SGHTA and CDR2 FQGNSA. The CDR3 bases are TGTGCCAGCAGCTACCGGGACAGGGAGGCGGATGGCTACACCTTC. It yields the protein CASSYRDREADGYTF.

This chain joins TRBV28 and TRBJ1-2; TRBD1 matches at 9 bases. The CDR3 totals 17 residues. Unmatched junction bases numbered 13, after V lost 2 bases and J lost 6 bases. Germline CDR1 reads MDHEN; CDR2 reads SYDVKM. As DNA, the CDR3 is TGTGCCAGCAGTTTAACTCTACAGGGGGCGGAACGGAATGGCTACACCTTC. Translated: CASSLTLQGAERNGYTF.

V gene TRBV5-1 combines with J gene TRBJ2-1; 9 nucleotides match TRBD1. The germline V gene encodes CDR1 SGHRS and CDR2 YFSETQ. J was trimmed by 5 bases and V by 9 bases; bases with no gene match: 12. This CDR3 has 15 residues. CDR3 loop: CATSPGTGLNNEQFF. For the CDR3, the DNA is TGCGCCACCTCCCCTGGGACAGGGTTAAACAATGAGCAGTTCTTC.

This chain links TRBV4-1 with TRBJ1-1; D gene unclear. The V gene lost 4 bases and the J gene lost 5 bases, with 11 bases spanning the gap. This CDR3 has 13 residues. The germline gives CDR1 MGHRA, CDR2 YSYEKL. The CDR3 protein is CASSLLWETEAFF. The CDR3 DNA reads as TGCGCCAGCAGCCTGCTCTGGGAGACTGAAGCTTTCTTT.

V usage is TRBV6-5 and J usage is TRBJ2-3; no definite D call. Germline CDR1 MNHEY, CDR2 SVGAGI. The CDR3 totals 16 residues. V was cut by 2 bases and J by 0 bases, with 12 bases left in between. The CDR3 DNA is TGTGCCAGCAGTTACAGTATGCGGTTCAGCACAGATACGCAGTATTTT. The encoded protein is CASSYSMRFSTDTQYF.

This clone was observed a few times. The chain couples TRBV3-1 (or the pseudogene TRBV3-2) to TRBJ1-1; D may be TRBD1 (6 bases). The V end was cut by 0 bases, the J end by 0 bases, with 14 bases between. This CDR3 has 17 residues. The germline CDR1 and CDR2 sequences are LGHDT and YNNKEL (reference sequence). The CDR3 DNA reads TGTGCCAGCAGCCAAGAGTCCAGGGGCGTTATGAACACTGAAGCTTTCTTT. Protein sequence: CASSQESRGVMNTEAFF.

The chain combines TRBV11-2 with TRBJ1-1, with D unclear. The CDR3 totals 13 residues. Germline CDR1 SGHAT, CDR2 FQNNGV. With 9 bases removed from V and 1 base from J, the gap between germline ends came to 12 bases. The CDR3 spells CASGPTQNTEAFF. Written as DNA, the CDR3 is TGTGCCAGTGGGCCCACCCAGAACACTGAAGCTTTCTTT.

V gene TRBV27 combines with J gene TRBJ1-6; 7 nucleotides agree with TRBD1. After removal of 6 bases from V and 9 bases from J, the junction contained 17 bases not matched to a gene. This CDR3 spans 17 amino acids. Germline loops: CDR1 MNHEY, CDR2 SMNVEV (reference sequence). The CDR3 sequence is CASRPTTGVYLGSPLHF. In DNA form, the CDR3 reads TGTGCCAGCAGACCTACCACAGGGGTTTATCTAGGTTCACCCCTCCACTTT.

This clone was counted between two and nine times. The chain joins TRBV12-3 or TRBV12-4 to TRBJ1-6, with TRBD1 matching over 7 bases. The CDR3 extends over 13 amino acids. Trimming removed 9 bases from V and 8 bases from J; junction bases left unmatched: 7. Here the CDR3 reads CARLRDSYSPLHF. The CDR3 nucleotides read TGTGCCAGGCTCCGGGACAGTTATTCACCCCTCCACTTT.

V is TRBV2 and J is TRBJ2-1, with 14 bases identical to TRBD2. Germline CDR1 reads SNHLY; CDR2 reads FYNNEI. V was clipped by 8 bases and J by 5 bases; unmatched bases: 2. CDR3 length equals 14 residues. The CDR3 protein is CASRTSGGNNEQFF. The CDR3 DNA sequence: TGTGCCAGCCGGACTAGCGGGGGGAACAATGAGCAGTTCTTC.

The chain joins TRBV2 to TRBJ1-1; no firm D call. This CDR3 spans 14 amino acids. The V and J ends lost 9 bases and 3 bases respectively, with 17 bases between them. Per the germline V gene, CDR1 is SNHLY and CDR2 is FYNNEI. The CDR3 loop is CASRENLGYTEAFF. The CDR3 nucleotides are TGTGCCAGTCGGGAGAATCTGGGGTACACTGAAGCTTTCTTT. Looking up the rest from reference TRBV2 and TRBJ1-1 gives the full variable domain: EPEVTQTPSHQVTQMGQEVILRCVPISNHLYFYWYRQILGQKVEFLVSFYNNEISEKSEIFDDQFSVERPDGSNFTLKIRSTKLEDSAMYFCASRENLGYTEAFFGQGTRLTVV.

The CDR3 region is CASVDRGGNQPQHF. CDR3 in DNA: TGTGCCAGCGTGGACAGGGGAGGCAATCAGCCCCAGCATTTT. The gene calls are TRBV19 and TRBJ1-5, with TRBD1 matching 9 bases. CDR1 and CDR2 from the germline V gene are LNHDA and SQIVND (reference sequence). This CDR3 spans 14 amino acids. V lost 9 bases and J lost 2; bases outside the gene matches: 5.

The chain employs TRBV29-1 and TRBJ1-1; no firm D call. V lost 4 bases and J 0 bases, leaving 9 bases between the germline ends. The germline V gene encodes CDR1 SQVTM and CDR2 ANQGSEA. The length of the CDR3 is 13 residues. CDR3 loop: CSVGLKMNTEAFF. In DNA form, the CDR3 reads TGCAGCGTTGGGCTGAAGATGAACACTGAAGCTTTCTTT.

V and J are TRBV7-6 and TRBJ1-2; TRBD1 agrees at 8 bases. V was pared by 4 bases and J by 1 base, with 8 bases of the junction left unmatched. Germline CDR1 SGHVS, CDR2 FNYEAQ. This CDR3 region has 16 residues. As DNA, the CDR3 is TGTGCCAGCAGCTACGCAGACGGACAGGGTAACTATGGCTACACCTTC. This translates into CASSYADGQGNYGYTF. Full variable domain (remainder filled in from reference TRBV7-6 and TRBJ1-2): GAGVSQSPRYKVTKRGQDVALRCDPISGHVSLYWYRQALGQGPEFLTYFNYEAQQDKSGLPNDRFSAERPEGSISTLTIQRTEQRDSAMYRCASSYADGQGNYGYTFGSGTRLTVV.

This sequence joins TRBV5-4 and TRBJ1-2; D is ambiguous. Germline lookup yields CDR1 SGHNT and CDR2 YYREEE (reference sequence). Between the trimmed V and J ends, which lost 0 bases and 5 bases, there was a span of 11 bases. The CDR3 runs to 14 residues. The CDR3 reads CASSLDMEMYGYTF. The CDR3 DNA sequence: TGTGCCAGCAGCTTGGATATGGAGATGTATGGCTACACCTTC.